The 5 T cell receptor beta chains reported below all come from one sample, sequenced in a study of PD-L1 blockade in urothelial cancer. Time point meaning: pretreatment peripheral blood. TCRdb keeps only in-frame clones here, not all; method: immunoSEQ multiplex PCR. This sample has over 100,000 clones; approximately 84% occur once, and the top ten carry under 3.5%. This specimen was PBMCs, taken around atezolizumab (anti-PD-L1) treatment. The receptors were sampled from a man aged 45-65 years with urothelial cancer.

This clone is deemed medium-sized. V is TRBV6-1 and J is TRBJ2-1; no definite D call. Germline V gene data show CDR1 as MNHNS and CDR2 as SASEGT. V shed 0 bases and J shed 6 bases, with 12 bases lying between them. The CDR3 runs 15 residues. CDR3 coding DNA: TGTGCCAGCAGTGAAGCCCCTTCTTCCGGCAATGAGCAGTTCTTC. As protein: CASSEAPSSGNEQFF.

The CDR3 spells CASSNGGDTEAFF. The CDR3, as DNA: TGTGCCAGCTCGAACGGAGGGGACACTGAAGCTTTCTTT. The chain is built from TRBV18 and TRBJ1-1; maybe TRBD1 (5 bases). Germline V gene lookup returns CDR1 KGHSH and CDR2 LQKENI. Trimming removed 6 bases at V and 3 bases at J, with 11 bases between. CDR3 size: 13 residues.

This clone has a handful of counts. The CDR3 loop reads CASGGQGNSPLHF. In nucleotides, the CDR3 is TGTGCCAGCGGTGGCCAGGGTAATTCACCCCTCCACTTT. The gene calls are TRBV2 and TRBJ1-6; tentatively, D is TRBD1 (5 bases). The V gene's germline CDR1 is SNHLY and CDR2 FYNNEI. The CDR3 extends over 13 amino acids. V dropped 8 bases and J dropped 6 bases, with 11 bases sitting between them.

This chain uses TRBV6-5 with TRBJ2-1; D is unclear. This CDR3 has 15 amino acids. Trimming removed 0 bases at V and 8 bases at J, with 14 bases between. The V gene's germline CDR1 is MNHEY and CDR2 SVGAGI. The chain's CDR3 is CASSYSRKSRDEQFF. CDR3 sequence (DNA): TGTGCCAGCAGTTACTCGCGGAAGTCCCGCGATGAGCAGTTCTTC.

V gene TRBV25-1 combines with J gene TRBJ1-6; D perhaps matches TRBD1 (5 bases). This CDR3 region has 15 residues. From germline, CDR1 is MGHDK and CDR2 SYGVNS. Trimming left V 0 bases short and J 7 bases short, with 10 bases between. This chain's CDR3 is CASSEYGGTNSPLHF. The DNA of the CDR3 is TGTGCCAGCAGTGAATATGGAGGGACCAATTCACCCCTCCACTTT.